This T cell receptor (beta chain) stems from a study of T cell responses to AZD1222 COVID-19 vaccine. Using immunoSEQ multiplex PCR, the repertoire was profiled, and TCRdb retains in-frame clones only, with some absent. The sample contains more than 95,000 clones, approximately 89% of which appear only once. The clonotype comes from an adult in good health. Material: peripheral blood, obtained on day 0 of AZD1222 vaccination.

Written as DNA, the CDR3 is TGTGCCAGCAGTTGGGGACAGAGCAATCAGCCCCAGCATTTT. Translated, it gives CASSWGQSNQPQHF. This rearrangement joins TRBV6-2 or TRBV6-3 to TRBJ1-5; 7 positions agree with TRBD1. Germline CDR1 and CDR2: MNHEY and SVGEGT. The junction had 1 base not matched to a gene; V was cut back by 4 bases and J by 1 base. This CDR3 has 14 residues.